The 31 T cell receptor beta chains listed next were all sequenced from one sample in a study of blood T cells in healthy people across ages. For the second PCR, which ran for about 6 to 11 cycles, a sample-barcoded 5' primer and a J-beta primer mix were used. TCRdb used MiXCR to reprocess the 5' RACE reads, holding one entry per CDR3 protein. The profile shows some 1,800,000 distinct CDR3 sequences, approximately 39% of them singletons. The sample consisted of blood. Receptor source: a human donor in good health.

This clonotype was detected many times. The V and J genes are TRBV15 and TRBJ2-1; D is ambiguous. The CDR3 loop spans 14 amino acids. The germline V gene has CDR1 LNHNV and CDR2 YYDKDF (reference sequence). Trimming took 0 bases from V and 8 from J, leaving 11 bases between them. In nucleotides, the CDR3 is TGTGCCACCAGCAGAGAGGTTGTGGGGTATGAGCAGTTCTTC. Its translation: CATSREVVGYEQFF. The whole variable domain, remainder taken from reference TRBV15 and TRBJ2-1, is DAMVIQNPRYQVTQFGKPVTLSCSQTLNHNVMYWYQQKSSQAPKLLFHYYDKDFNNEADTPDNFQSRRPNTSFCFLDIRSPGLGDTAMYLCATSREVVGYEQFFGPGTRLTVL.

This clonotype has at least ten counts. This rearrangement joins TRBV6-2 or TRBV6-3 to TRBJ2-7, with D uncertain. Trimming left V 2 bases short and J 5 bases short, with 22 bases between. From germline, CDR1 is MNHEY and CDR2 SVGEGT. The CDR3 is made up of 17 amino acids. The CDR3, as DNA: TGTGCCAGCAGTTACCCGACTTATCGGTATTCAGGCCACGAGCAGTACTTC. Protein sequence: CASSYPTYRYSGHEQYF.

The table lists this clonotype with a count of one. This may stem from a read error, because a much larger clone lies one nucleotide away. V usage is TRBV4-1 and J usage is TRBJ2-4; 11 nucleotides align to TRBD1. TRBJ2-7 explains the end of the DNA better; the J call may be wrong. This CDR3 has 15 amino acids. Per the germline V gene, CDR1 is MGHRA and CDR2 is YSYEKL. The CDR3 DNA reads as TGCGCCAGCAGCCAAGAAGGACAGGGGGCCCACGAGCAGTACTTC. Encoded protein: CASSQEGQGAHEQYF.

This clonotype turned up a few times. Sequence at one end of the junction differs from germline and may be a read error. V is TRBV4-3 and J is TRBJ1-2; D call uncertain. The CDR3 runs 14 residues. Per germline, CDR1 LGHNA and CDR2 YSLEER. Here the CDR3 DNA reads TGCGCCAGCAGCTACTCTAGGGAAGGCTATGGCCACACCTTC. As protein: CASSYSREGYGHTF.

The chain employs TRBV9 and TRBJ1-1; TRBD1 aligns across 10 bases. The CDR3 extends over 17 amino acids. Germline lookup yields CDR1 SGDLS and CDR2 YYNGEE. Losses at the gene ends were 3 bases for V and 1 base for J; bases not matched to a gene: 9. CDR3 bases: TGTGCCAGCAGCGCGACAGGGGGCGCGTTCAAGAACACTGAAGCTTTCTTT. Translated, it gives CASSATGGAFKNTEAFF. The entire variable domain, with the rest obtained from reference TRBV9 and TRBJ1-1, is as follows: DSGVTQTPKHLITATGQRVTLRCSPRSGDLSVYWYQQSLDQGLQFLIQYYNGEERAKGNILERFSAQQFPDLHSELNLSSLELGDSALYFCASSATGGAFKNTEAFFGQGTRLTVV.

V gene TRBV6-2 or TRBV6-3 combines with J gene TRBJ2-1, with 8 bases aligning to TRBD2. The germline V gene encodes CDR1 MNHEY and CDR2 SVGEGT. CDR3 length: 14 amino acids. V trimming: 2 bases; J trimming: 6 bases; junction bases outside the gene matches: 3. CDR3 protein: CASSYQGLVNEQFF. The CDR3 coding sequence is TGTGCCAGCAGTTACCAGGGACTAGTCAATGAGCAGTTCTTC.

The chain uses TRBV20-1 and TRBJ1-2; 8 bases are a match to TRBD1. The CDR3 spans 17 residues. V lost 5 bases and J lost 7; bases outside the gene matches: 21. From germline, CDR1 is DFQATT and CDR2 SNEGSKA (reference sequence). In DNA, the CDR3 is TGCAGTGCTGGACAGGGATCCCCTTTAACTAATCCCTGTGGCTACACCTTC. It codes for CSAGQGSPLTNPCGYTF.

The chain combines TRBV20-1 with TRBJ1-1; D is undetermined. CDR3 size: 15 residues. V was shortened by 0 bases and J by 1 base, with 12 bases between the two germline ends. Germline loops: CDR1 DFQATT, CDR2 SNEGSKA (reference sequence). CDR3 nucleotides: TGCAGTGCTAGAGATAGCGCCACACAGAACACTGAAGCTTTCTTT. Amino acid sequence: CSARDSATQNTEAFF.

V is TRBV6-1 and J is TRBJ2-6; D is unclear. Trimming left V 2 bases short and J 0 bases short, with 14 bases between. CDR3 size: 18 residues. Per germline, CDR1 MNHNS and CDR2 SASEGT. The CDR3 spells CASSENVRRVSGANVLTF. The CDR3 region has the DNA TGTGCCAGCAGTGAAAACGTAAGAAGGGTCTCTGGGGCCAACGTCCTGACTTTC.

In its sample, this clonotype was seen a few times. The gene calls are TRBV25-1 and TRBJ1-1; 7 positions agree with TRBD1. J was trimmed by 5 bases and V by 7 bases; bases with no gene match: 7. Germline CDR1 MGHDK, CDR2 SYGVNS. CDR3 length: 13 amino acids. The CDR3 reads CASIPGGKTEAFF. The CDR3, as DNA: TGTGCCAGCATTCCAGGGGGTAAGACTGAAGCTTTCTTT.

This clonotype turned up a few times. This rearrangement joins TRBV7-6 to TRBJ2-6; D gene uncertain. V gave up 5 bases and J gave up 0 bases, with 11 bases separating them. Germline-derived CDR1 and CDR2 are SGHVS and FNYEAQ. The CDR3 runs to 16 residues. The CDR3 DNA follows: TGTGCCAGCAGCCCAACTATTACCTCTGGGGCCAACGTCCTGACTTTC. Its protein is CASSPTITSGANVLTF.

The chain has TRBV5-1 and TRBJ1-5; 8 bases match TRBD1. The CDR3 has 14 residues. Germline CDR1 reads SGHRS; CDR2 reads YFSETQ. The trim removed 4 bases at V and 9 bases at J, leaving 9 bases unmatched. As DNA, the CDR3 is TGCGCCAGCAGCACCGAGACAGGGGCACGGCCCCAGCATTTT. This translates into CASSTETGARPQHF.

At least ten counts were recorded for this clonotype. V is TRBV7-3 and J is TRBJ2-6; D not certain. Per germline, CDR1 SGHTA and CDR2 FQGTGA. The ends were cut back, 5 bases at V and 0 bases at J, with 8 bases in the middle. CDR3 size: 15 residues. The CDR3 DNA is TGTGCCAGCAGCCCCTTTGTCTCTGGGGCCAACGTCCTGACTTTC. Protein: CASSPFVSGANVLTF.

This clonotype was counted once. V gene TRBV20-1 combines with J gene TRBJ2-7, with TRBD1 matching over 8 bases. Germline loops: CDR1 DFQATT, CDR2 SNEGSKA (reference sequence). Trimming cost V 4 bases and J 6 bases; bases outside gene matches: 11. The CDR3 has 14 amino acids. CDR3 sequence (DNA): TGCAGTGCTACGGAAGAAGGACAGGGCAGCGAGCAGTACTTC. Translated: CSATEEGQGSEQYF.

This chain connects TRBV11-2 to TRBJ2-1, with D possibly matching TRBD2 (7 bases). V lost 7 bases to trimming and J lost 5 bases, with 18 bases between them. Germline V gene lookup returns CDR1 SGHAT and CDR2 FQNNGV. CDR3 size: 15 residues. CDR3 nucleotide sequence: TGTGCCAGCACCGAGTGGGGGGGCGAGGACAATGAGCAGTTCTTC. Translation gives CASTEWGGEDNEQFF.

CDR3 loop: CASSLKPRGVTDTQYF. DNA for the CDR3: TGTGCCAGCAGCTTAAAACCCCGCGGGGTCACAGATACGCAGTATTTT. The chain has TRBV7-3 and TRBJ2-3; a weak D match, TRBD2 (6 bases). The CDR3 extends over 16 amino acids. From germline, CDR1 is SGHTA and CDR2 FQGTGA. With 1 base removed from V and 2 bases from J, the gap between germline ends came to 13 bases.

Only a few counts were recorded for this clonotype. J is TRBJ1-5 and V is TRBV10-3; 7 bases map to TRBD1. This CDR3 has 14 residues. The V and J ends lost 10 bases and 7 bases, in that order; junction bases with no gene match: 13. From germline, CDR1 is ENHRY and CDR2 SYGVKD. The CDR3 loop reads CANSRDSARQPQHF. CDR3 DNA sequence: TGTGCCAACAGCCGGGACAGTGCGCGCCAGCCCCAGCATTTT.

The V gene is TRBV20-1, the J gene TRBJ1-5; D remains unclear. The V end was cut by 6 bases, the J end by 3 bases, with 24 bases between. The CDR3 consists of 17 residues. Germline values: CDR1 DFQATT, CDR2 SNEGSKA (reference sequence). CDR3 region: CSAPTTAPLLFNQPQHF. CDR3 in DNA: TGCAGTGCCCCAACCACGGCACCACTACTATTCAATCAGCCCCAGCATTTT.

This clonotype was picked up many times. V gene TRBV5-4 combines with J gene TRBJ2-7; TRBD2 agrees at 8 bases. Per germline, CDR1 SGHNT and CDR2 YYREEE (reference sequence). The ends lost 2 bases at V and 0 bases at J; junction bases unmatched: 1. The CDR3 covers 14 residues. CDR3 DNA sequence: TGTGCCAGCAGCTTCGGGAGGGGCTCCTACGAGCAGTACTTC. Translation gives CASSFGRGSYEQYF.

This clonotype has just a few counts. The chain couples TRBV2 to TRBJ2-7; perhaps TRBD1 as D (6 bases). Between the trimmed V and J ends, which lost 7 bases and 1 base, there was a span of 14 bases. The CDR3 runs 14 residues. The V gene's germline CDR1 is SNHLY and CDR2 FYNNEI. The CDR3 sequence is CASTSDSGSYEQYF. Here the CDR3 DNA reads TGTGCCAGCACCTCGGACAGTGGATCCTACGAGCAGTACTTC.

The table lists this clonotype with a few counts. The chain recombines TRBV28 with TRBJ1-1, with D tentatively TRBD1 (5 bases). The V end was cut by 6 bases, the J end by 0 bases, with 17 bases between. This CDR3 spans 16 amino acids. The germline V gene encodes CDR1 MDHEN and CDR2 SYDVKM. This CDR3 is CASSQQTEVMNTEAFF. CDR3 nucleotides: TGTGCCAGCAGCCAACAGACAGAAGTCATGAACACTGAAGCTTTCTTT.

This sequence joins TRBV5-4 and TRBJ2-1; D is perhaps TRBD1 (5 bases). Germline V gene sequence: CDR1 SGHNT, CDR2 YYREEE (reference sequence). This CDR3 comprises 14 residues. V was cut by 4 bases and J by 4 bases, with 12 bases left in between. The CDR3 coding sequence is TGTGCCAGCAGCCACCAGGGCACTTACAATGAGCAGTTCTTC. Translated, it gives CASSHQGTYNEQFF.

This clonotype was counted between two and nine times. The chain links TRBV7-8 to TRBJ2-1; tentative D call: TRBD1 (6 bases). Trimming cost V 1 base and J 0 bases, with 10 bases left between them. CDR3 length: 16 amino acids. CDR1 and CDR2 (germline): SGHVS, FQNEAQ. As DNA, the CDR3 is TGTGCCAGCAGCTTAGATTCAGGGGACTCCTACAATGAGCAGTTCTTC. As protein: CASSLDSGDSYNEQFF.

This clonotype has only a few counts. This chain links TRBV7-3 with TRBJ2-3; D is perhaps TRBD2 (6 bases). The CDR3 is made up of 17 amino acids. V dropped 0 bases and J dropped 4 bases, with 17 bases sitting between them. Germline-derived CDR1 and CDR2 are SGHTA and FQGTGA. CDR3 nucleotide sequence: TGTGCCAGCAGCTTAACGGGGAGGTGGATTCGAGCAGATACGCAGTATTTT. Translating it yields CASSLTGRWIRADTQYF.

V gene TRBV29-1 combines with J gene TRBJ1-5, with 8 bases that match TRBD1. The CDR3 is 15 amino acids. Germline loops: CDR1 SQVTM, CDR2 ANQGSEA. V was clipped by 5 bases and J by 4 bases; unmatched bases: 10. The CDR3 coding sequence is TGCAGCGTTATTACCGGGACAGGTGGGAATCAGCCCCAGCATTTT. Translated: CSVITGTGGNQPQHF. Full variable domain (outside the CDR3, taken from reference TRBV29-1 and TRBJ1-5): SAVISQKPSRDICQRGTSLTIQCQVDSQVTMMFWYRQQPGQSLTLIATANQGSEATYESGFVIDKFPISRPNLTFSTLTVSNMSPEDSSIYLCSVITGTGGNQPQHFGDGTRLSIL.

The rearrangement links TRBV3-1 to TRBJ1-6; no definite D call. CDR3 size: 15 residues. The V and J ends lost 3 bases and 4 bases respectively, with 10 bases between them. Germline values: CDR1 LGHDT, CDR2 YNNKEL (reference sequence). The CDR3 nucleotides are TGTGCCAGCAGCCAGACGGCTACATATAATTCACCCCTCCACTTT. As protein: CASSQTATYNSPLHF. Full variable domain (remainder filled in from reference TRBV3-1 and TRBJ1-6): DTAVSQTPKYLVTQMGNDKSIKCEQNLGHDTMYWYKQDSKKFLKIMFSYNNKELIINETVPNRFSPKSPDKAHLNLHINSLELGDSAVYFCASSQTATYNSPLHFGNGTRLTVT.

This clonotype came up once. The CDR3 protein is CASRRAGVEETQYF. CDR3 nucleotide sequence: TGTGCCAGCCGAAGGGCAGGGGTGGAGGAGACCCAGTACTTC. The chain employs TRBV6-6 and TRBJ2-5, with D tentatively TRBD1 (6 bases). V lost 8 bases and J 5 bases, leaving 18 bases between the germline ends. CDR3 size: 14 residues. CDR1 and CDR2 from the germline V gene are MNHNY and SVGAGI (reference sequence).

This chain uses TRBV6-6 with TRBJ1-2; TRBD1 aligns across 9 bases. After removal of 6 bases from V and 2 bases from J, the junction contained 10 bases not matched to a gene. Germline V CDR1 and CDR2: MNHNY, SVGAGI (reference sequence). This CDR3 is 16 amino acids long. The CDR3: CASSLFSGTGNYGYTF. CDR3 DNA sequence: TGTGCCAGCAGCTTATTCTCCGGGACAGGGAACTATGGCTACACCTTC.

This clonotype was observed a few times. A much larger clone lies one base from this, so it may be a read error. This chain uses TRBV7-3 with TRBJ2-3; possibly TRBD1 or TRBD2 for D (5 bases each). Looked up from germline, CDR1 is SGHTA and CDR2 is FQGTGA. The CDR3 has 15 amino acids. CDR3 in amino acids: CASSLRGDPTDAQYF. DNA for the CDR3: TGTGCCAGCAGCCTTAGAGGGGACCCCACAGATGCGCAGTATTTT.

This clonotype was counted many times. The V gene is TRBV15, the J gene TRBJ2-6, with 9 bases identical to TRBD1. In germline, CDR1 is LNHNV, CDR2 YYDKDF (reference sequence). V gave up 8 bases and J gave up 2 bases; unmatched junction bases: 4. The CDR3 length is 15 residues. CDR3 in amino acids: CATGQGPPGANVLTF. CDR3 coding DNA: TGTGCCACCGGACAGGGGCCACCTGGGGCCAACGTCCTGACTTTC.

This clonotype came up a few times. The chain couples TRBV6-2 or TRBV6-3 to TRBJ2-7; D perhaps matches TRBD1 (6 bases). This CDR3 is built from 12 residues. Germline loops: CDR1 MNHEY, CDR2 SVGEGT. The V gene lost 7 bases and the J gene lost 6 bases, with 13 bases spanning the gap. The CDR3 sequence: CASTQGQREQYF. The CDR3 bases are TGTGCCAGCACCCAGGGGCAACGCGAGCAGTACTTC.